This TCR beta chain was sequenced for a study of metastatic and nonmetastatic thyroid tumors. Overall study context: Samples came from malignant and benign thyroid patients, and repertoires were compared across blood and tumor or nodule tissue.

In the source study's methods: Variation in CDR3 across clinicopathological groups served as the basis for constructing a distant-metastasis classifier in papillary thyroid cancer. TCRdb re-clonotyped the PCR reads via MiXCR. These V and J calls rely on TCRdb rather than the paper's analysis. Among 35,000 to 55,000 clones listed, about 22% were seen once. This CDR3 is built from 13 residues. The junction had 5 bases not matched to a gene; V was cut back by 7 bases and J by 4 bases. CDR1 is LNHDA, CDR2 SQIVND, per germline (reference sequence). Each patient came to thyroid surgery without any prior treatment (of any kind).

The sequence derives from a male donor with papillary thyroid cancer or a benign thyroid nodule (not recorded which). Some clones in this sample may be carry-over from other donors' samples. Sequences were obtained from blood. The chain uses TRBV19 and TRBJ2-7, with TRBD1 matching 9 bases. Here the CDR3 reads CASTRGQGYEQYF. The CDR3 nucleotides are TGTGCCAGTACCCGGGGACAGGGTTACGAGCAGTACTTC.